The 17 T cell receptor beta chains presented below share a single source sample, sequenced in a study of response to subunit inactivated influenza vaccine. MiXCR was run by TCRdb on the RT-PCR reads, yielding one entry per CDR3 protein. In the table there are over 300,000 distinct CDR3 sequences, roughly a fifth of which are singletons. This sample comprised PBMCs from blood, obtained about 20 months after vaccination. Source of these receptors: a man aged 45 to 75 who received an inactivated influenza vaccine.

This clonotype was counted only a few times. The chain combines TRBV2 with TRBJ1-1; TRBD1 matches at 8 bases. CDR1 is SNHLY, CDR2 FYNNEI, per germline. CDR3 length equals 16 residues. V lost 7 bases and J lost 3; bases outside the gene matches: 13. CDR3 in DNA: TGTGCCAGCACTGACCTGGGACAGGCAGAGTACACTGAAGCTTTCTTT. Translation: CASTDLGQAEYTEAFF.

This clonotype was picked up a small number of times. The chain links TRBV3-1 to TRBJ1-1; no reliable D call. This CDR3 region has 11 residues. CDR1 and CDR2 from the germline V gene are LGHDT and YNNKEL (reference sequence). The V end was cut by 3 bases, the J end by 4 bases, with 3 bases between. The CDR3 DNA is TGTGCCAGCAGCCATGGCACTGAAGCTTTCTTT. This encodes CASSHGTEAFF.

The CDR3 reads CASSRLEGGELFF. CDR3 in DNA: TGCGCCAGCAGCCGGCTAGAGGGCGGGGAGCTGTTTTTT. The J gene is TRBJ2-2, the V gene TRBV5-1; the D gene is possibly TRBD2 (5 bases). The V gene's germline CDR1 is SGHRS and CDR2 YFSETQ. Deletions cut 4 bases from V and 7 bases from J, with 11 bases between. The CDR3 covers 13 residues. Full variable domain (rest looked up from reference TRBV5-1 and TRBJ2-2): KAGVTQTPRYLIKTRGQQVTLSCSPISGHRSVSWYQQTPGQGLQFLFEYFSETQRNKGNFPGRFSGRQFSNSRSEMNVSTLELGDSALYLCASSRLEGGELFFGEGSRLTVL.

This clonotype has just a few counts. This chain connects TRBV30 to TRBJ2-1; 8 nucleotides align to TRBD2. In germline, CDR1 is GTSNPN, CDR2 SVGIG (reference sequence). The CDR3 extends over 13 amino acids. V dropped 4 bases and J dropped 10; count of bases not matched to a gene: 9. The CDR3 sequence is CAWKGLDPIEQFF. Here the CDR3 DNA reads TGTGCCTGGAAGGGACTAGACCCCATCGAGCAGTTCTTC. Drawing the rest from reference TRBV30 and TRBJ2-1, the complete variable domain is SQTIHQWPATLVQPVGSPLSLECTVEGTSNPNLYWYRQAAGRGLQLLFYSVGIGQISSEVPQNLSASRPQDRQFILSSKKLLLSDSGFYLCAWKGLDPIEQFFGPGTRLTVL.

The CDR3 DNA reads as TGTGCCAGCAGGACCGGGACAGGGGGTTTCGGCTATGGCTACACCTTC. It translates to CASRTGTGGFGYGYTF. The chain carries TRBV27 and TRBJ1-2, with 11 bases identical to TRBD1. The V gene's germline CDR1 is MNHEY and CDR2 SMNVEV (reference sequence). The CDR3 is 16 residues long. V lost 6 bases, J lost 4 bases, and 10 bases stayed unmatched.

This clonotype was seen a handful of times. This rearrangement joins TRBV5-5 to TRBJ1-2, with TRBD1 as a possible D gene (5 bases). This CDR3 is 14 amino acids long. CDR1 and CDR2 (germline): SGHKS, YYEKEE (reference sequence). V shed 3 bases and J shed 6 bases, with 15 bases lying between them. The CDR3 spells CASSYQQGVHGYTF. The CDR3 DNA sequence: TGTGCCAGCAGCTATCAGCAGGGAGTCCATGGCTACACCTTC.

The V and J genes are TRBV7-2 and TRBJ2-3; 12 bases fit TRBD2. CDR1 is SGHTA, CDR2 FQGNSA, per germline. J lost 10 bases, V lost 5 bases, and 7 bases had no gene match. CDR3 size: 14 residues. The CDR3 DNA is TGTGCCAGCAGCCTACTCCGACTAGCGGGGGCGCAGTATTTT. As protein: CASSLLRLAGAQYF.

The chain has TRBV2 and TRBJ2-7; D ambiguous. CDR3 length: 11 residues. V dropped 7 bases and J dropped 9 bases, with 13 bases sitting between them. Germline V gene sequence: CDR1 SNHLY, CDR2 FYNNEI. For the CDR3, the DNA is TGTGCCAGCAAAACCGACACGGTGCAGTACTTC. It translates to CASKTDTVQYF.

The chain uses TRBV9 and TRBJ1-5, with D perhaps TRBD1 (6 bases). Germline-derived CDR1 and CDR2 are SGDLS and YYNGEE. CDR3 length: 15 residues. The ends were cut back, 4 bases at V and 0 bases at J, with 11 bases in the middle. CDR3 protein: CASSPGAVSNQPQHF. In DNA form, the CDR3 reads TGTGCCAGCAGCCCGGGGGCCGTTAGCAATCAGCCCCAGCATTTT.

V and J are TRBV4-3 and TRBJ2-2, with unresolved D. This CDR3 has 15 residues. V was pared by 0 bases and J by 0 bases, with 5 bases between. CDR1 is LGHNA and CDR2 is YSLEER in the germline V gene. As DNA, the CDR3 is TGCGCCAGCAGCCAAGACAGCGCGAACACCGGGGAGCTGTTTTTT. As protein: CASSQDSANTGELFF.

This clonotype was picked up many times. The chain couples TRBV12-3 or TRBV12-4 to TRBJ1-5; D gene uncertain. The CDR3 consists of 14 residues. Between the trimmed V and J ends, which lost 5 bases and 9 bases, there was a span of 17 bases. As DNA, the CDR3 is TGTGCCAGCAGTCCCCTAGCGTCCCCGGGGCCCCAGCATTTT. Its translation: CASSPLASPGPQHF.

The gene calls are TRBV5-6 and TRBJ2-3; D call uncertain. With 4 bases removed from V and 0 bases from J, the gap between germline ends came to 6 bases. Germline lookup yields CDR1 SGHDT and CDR2 YYEEEE. This CDR3 has 13 residues. The CDR3 is CASSPDSTDTQYF. In DNA form, the CDR3 reads TGTGCCAGCAGCCCTGACAGCACAGATACGCAGTATTTT.

The rearrangement uses TRBV12-3 or TRBV12-4 and TRBJ1-6; D might be TRBD1 (6 bases). This CDR3 spans 13 amino acids. V was shortened by 6 bases and J by 10 bases, with 13 bases between the two germline ends. This chain's CDR3 is CASSSQGKSPLHF. The CDR3 nucleotides are TGTGCCAGCAGCTCCCAGGGGAAGTCACCCCTCCACTTT.

This chain joins TRBV5-1 and TRBJ2-1, with 13 bases matching TRBD2. The CDR3 covers 20 residues. V shed 1 base and J 5 bases; nucleotides not matched to a gene: 15. Looked up from germline, CDR1 is SGHRS and CDR2 is YFSETQ. This CDR3 is CASSLWGIGLAGAPNNEQFF. The CDR3 DNA follows: TGCGCCAGCAGCTTGTGGGGGATTGGACTAGCGGGAGCTCCCAACAATGAGCAGTTCTTC.

The sample holds a few counts of this clonotype. This chain joins TRBV27 and TRBJ2-1, with D perhaps TRBD2 (5 bases). In germline, CDR1 is MNHEY, CDR2 SMNVEV (reference sequence). Trimming shortened V by 3 bases and J by 2 bases, and 11 bases separated the two germline ends. The CDR3 length is 15 residues. For the CDR3, the DNA is TGTGCCAGCAGTTTTTCGAGCGGCCCCTACAATGAGCAGTTCTTC. Translation gives CASSFSSGPYNEQFF.

The rearrangement links TRBV30 to TRBJ1-6; the D is unclear. The CDR3 has 12 amino acids. Germline-derived CDR1 and CDR2 are GTSNPN and SVGIG (reference sequence). V was cut by 4 bases and J by 10 bases, with 11 bases left in between. The CDR3 is CAWNRENSPLHF. The CDR3 region has the DNA TGTGCCTGGAATCGGGAAAACTCACCCCTCCACTTT.

This clonotype was observed a few times. The J gene is TRBJ1-2, the V gene TRBV5-6; perhaps TRBD1 as D (5 bases). V lost 0 bases and J lost 7, with 19 bases in between. CDR1 and CDR2 from the germline V gene are SGHDT and YYEEEE. The CDR3 runs to 16 residues. The CDR3 here is CASSLEGTEPKGGYTF. The CDR3 DNA follows: TGTGCCAGCAGCTTGGAAGGGACGGAGCCTAAAGGTGGCTACACCTTC.